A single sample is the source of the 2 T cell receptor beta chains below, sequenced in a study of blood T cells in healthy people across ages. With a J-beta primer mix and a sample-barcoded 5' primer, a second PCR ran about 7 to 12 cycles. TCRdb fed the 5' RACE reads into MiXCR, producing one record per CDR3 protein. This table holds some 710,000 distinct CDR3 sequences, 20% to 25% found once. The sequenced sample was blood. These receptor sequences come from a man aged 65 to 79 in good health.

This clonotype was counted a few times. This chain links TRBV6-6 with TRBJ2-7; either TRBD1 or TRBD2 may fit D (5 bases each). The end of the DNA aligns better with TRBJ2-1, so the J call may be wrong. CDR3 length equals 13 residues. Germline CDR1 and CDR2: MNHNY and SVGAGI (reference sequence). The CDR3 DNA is TGTGCCAGCAGTTACAGAGGGACCCATGAGCAGTTCTTC. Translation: CASSYRGTHEQFF.

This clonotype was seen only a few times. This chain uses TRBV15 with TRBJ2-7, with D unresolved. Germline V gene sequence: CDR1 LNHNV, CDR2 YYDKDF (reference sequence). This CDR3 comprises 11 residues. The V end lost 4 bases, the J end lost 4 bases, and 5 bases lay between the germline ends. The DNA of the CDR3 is TGTGCCACCAGCACCGTTTACGAGCAGTACTTC. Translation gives CATSTVYEQYF.